Below, 25 T cell receptor beta chains from the same sample are listed, as sequenced in a study of blood T cell repertoires in COVID-19. The repertoire was sequenced with immunoSEQ multiplex PCR; TCRdb's copy has only in-frame clones and lacks some. The table lists 150,000 to 200,000 clones, about 86% of them singletons. Sequenced input: peripheral blood. The receptors derive from a man younger than 35 with acute or convalescent COVID-19.

The rearrangement uses TRBV19 and TRBJ1-2; TRBD1 matches at 10 bases. CDR1 LNHDA and CDR2 SQIVND come from the germline V gene (reference sequence). After removal of 5 bases from V and 8 bases from J, the junction contained 5 bases not matched to a gene. The CDR3 is 13 amino acids. CDR3 coding DNA: TGTGCCAGTAGTGAGGGACAGGGGAGCGGCTACACCTTC. Amino acids: CASSEGQGSGYTF.

In regard to this clone: The junction shows a germline mismatch at one end, possibly a read error. This sequence joins TRBV6-5 and TRBJ1-1; TRBD1 matches 7 bases. The germline CDR1 and CDR2 sequences are MNHEY and SVGAGI. The CDR3 is 13 amino acids. CDR3 residues: CASSDSTGTEAFF. CDR3 nucleotides: TGTGCCAGCAGTGACTCGACAGGGACTGAAGCTTTCTTT.

This clone is a singleton in its sample. V gene TRBV28 combines with J gene TRBJ1-1; a weak D match, TRBD1 (5 bases). There are 15 residues in the CDR3. The V gene lost 2 bases and the J gene lost 3 bases, with 13 bases spanning the gap. Germline assignment: CDR1 MDHEN and CDR2 SYDVKM. Written as DNA, the CDR3 is TGTGCCAGCAGTTTAGGGGCTCTGCCTGACACTGAAGCTTTCTTT. This encodes CASSLGALPDTEAFF.

V is TRBV10-2 and J is TRBJ2-7, with 7 bases matching TRBD2. This CDR3 is 14 amino acids long. In germline, CDR1 is WSHSY, CDR2 SAAADI. The CDR3 loop reads CASGEAGVSYEQYV. The CDR3 DNA is TGCGCCAGCGGTGAGGCGGGGGTCTCCTACGAGCAGTACGTC.

The V and J genes are TRBV5-4 and TRBJ1-3; 8 nucleotides line up with TRBD1. With 6 bases clipped from V and 4 bases from J, the junction kept 12 bases outside the gene matches. This CDR3 is 16 amino acids long. Germline CDR1 SGHNT, CDR2 YYREEE (reference sequence). CDR3 region: CASTPMQGATGNTIYF. The CDR3 region has the DNA TGTGCCAGCACCCCCATGCAGGGGGCGACGGGAAACACCATATATTTT.

V gene TRBV28 combines with J gene TRBJ1-2, with TRBD1 as a possible D gene (6 bases). Germline V lookup: CDR1 MDHEN, CDR2 SYDVKM. This CDR3 comprises 14 residues. Trimming took off 3 bases at V and 7 bases at J, with 15 bases between the two ends. The CDR3 protein is CASSFMGARGGYTF. Here the CDR3 DNA reads TGTGCCAGCAGTTTTATGGGGGCGCGCGGTGGCTACACCTTC.

This sequence joins TRBV19 and TRBJ1-1; a possible D gene is TRBD1 (6 bases). V lost 5 bases and J lost 4, with 14 bases in between. The CDR3 is made up of 14 amino acids. The germline V gene encodes CDR1 LNHDA and CDR2 SQIVND (reference sequence). Written as DNA, the CDR3 is TGTGCCAGTAGTCCTTGGCGGGGGCGCACTGAAGCTTTCTTT. It encodes CASSPWRGRTEAFF.

The chain employs TRBV5-6 and TRBJ1-2, with D perhaps matching TRBD1 (6 bases). The CDR3 consists of 17 residues. Germline V CDR1 and CDR2: SGHDT, YYEEEE. V lost 0 bases, J lost 4 bases, and 19 bases lay in between. Here the CDR3 DNA reads TGTGCCAGCAGCTTGGTTACGTGGGGACAAGGTGCCTATGGCTACACCTTC. This codes for CASSLVTWGQGAYGYTF.

V is TRBV7-2 and J is TRBJ2-3; 13 nucleotides line up with TRBD2. This CDR3 region has 15 residues. V gave up 3 bases and J gave up 8 bases; unmatched junction bases: 5. CDR1 and CDR2 (germline): SGHTA, FQGNSA. The DNA for the CDR3 is TGTGCCAGCAGCTTGTGGACTAGCGGGGGAGGTACGCAGTATTTT. Translating it yields CASSLWTSGGGTQYF.

This clone was recorded only once. The gene calls are TRBV21-1 and TRBJ2-5; TRBD1, the D gene given by the table, was not confirmed from the DNA. TRBV21-1 is a pseudogene segment. The CDR3 length is 13 residues. The chain's CDR3 is CARVDRDQETQYF. As DNA, the CDR3 is TGTGCCAGAGTCGACAGGGACCAAGAGACCCAGTACTTC.

CDR3 amino acids: CAVGETRGTDGTANYGYTF. DNA of the CDR3: TGTGCCGTGGGCGAAACCCGAGGGACAGATGGGACAGCTAACTATGGCTACACCTTC. J is TRBJ1-2 and V is TRBV28; 7 bases align to TRBD1. V shed 11 bases and J 0 bases; nucleotides not matched to a gene: 24. The CDR3 extends over 19 amino acids. Germline lookup yields CDR1 MDHEN and CDR2 SYDVKM.

This chain links TRBV7-3 with TRBJ2-2; D is ambiguous. From germline, CDR1 is SGHTA and CDR2 FQGTGA. V was cut by 3 bases and J by 5 bases, with 7 bases left in between. The CDR3 covers 13 residues. CDR3 sequence: CASSFGLTGELFF. DNA for the CDR3: TGTGCCAGCAGCTTTGGCTTAACCGGGGAGCTGTTTTTT. Based on the CDR3 plus reference TRBV7-3 and TRBJ2-2, the full variable domain is GAGVSQTPSNKVTEKGKYVELRCDPISGHTALYWYRQSLGQGPEFLIYFQGTGAADDSGLPNDRFFAVRPEGSVSTLKIQRTERGDSAVYLCASSFGLTGELFFGEGSRLTVL.

The sample holds one count of this clone. This sequence joins TRBV7-2 and TRBJ1-3, with 7 bases lining up with TRBD1. Germline values: CDR1 SGHTA, CDR2 FQGNSA. J was trimmed by 4 bases and V by 1 base; bases with no gene match: 7. CDR3 length: 16 amino acids. The CDR3 loop is CASSLGQGGPGNTIYF. As DNA, the CDR3 is TGTGCCAGCAGCTTAGGACAGGGAGGCCCCGGAAACACCATATATTTT.

This chain joins TRBV10-2 and TRBJ1-2, with D tentatively TRBD1 (5 bases). This CDR3 spans 14 amino acids. Trimming shortened V by 6 bases and J by 7 bases, and 18 bases separated the two germline ends. CDR1 and CDR2 from the germline V gene are WSHSY and SAAADI. This CDR3 is CASRGDGAGSGYTF. CDR3 coding DNA: TGCGCCAGCAGAGGCGATGGGGCAGGGTCTGGCTACACCTTC.

The chain has TRBV4-1 and TRBJ2-1; D perhaps matches TRBD1 (5 bases). Germline assignment: CDR1 MGHRA and CDR2 YSYEKL. Between the trimmed V and J ends, which lost 2 bases and 4 bases, there was a span of 12 bases. The CDR3 runs 15 residues. The CDR3: CASSQSGQRYNEQFF. The CDR3 DNA reads TGCGCCAGCAGCCAATCAGGGCAGCGATACAATGAGCAGTTCTTC.

The chain carries TRBV5-5 and TRBJ1-5; perhaps TRBD1 as D (6 bases). CDR3 size: 14 residues. Germline V CDR1 and CDR2: SGHKS, YYEKEE (reference sequence). With 6 bases removed from V and 4 bases from J, the gap between germline ends came to 14 bases. The CDR3 nucleotides read TGTGCCAGCAACCTAGGACAGACGAATCAGCCCCAGCATTTT. It is translated as CASNLGQTNQPQHF.

The genes are TRBV5-5 and TRBJ1-6, with TRBD1 matching over 9 bases. The trim removed 5 bases at V and 1 base at J, leaving 7 bases unmatched. The CDR3 is 17 amino acids. Germline V CDR1 and CDR2: SGHKS, YYEKEE (reference sequence). CDR3 residues: CASSFDRGLSYNSPLHF. In nucleotides, the CDR3 is TGTGCCAGCAGTTTTGACAGGGGGTTATCCTATAATTCACCCCTCCACTTT.

The rearrangement links TRBV3-1 (or the pseudogene TRBV3-2) to TRBJ1-2, with TRBD1 as a possible D gene (5 bases). V lost 1 base, J lost 5 bases, and 11 bases lay in between. The V gene's germline CDR1 is LGHDT and CDR2 YNNKEL (reference sequence). The CDR3 loop spans 14 amino acids. The DNA for the CDR3 is TGTGCCAGCAGCCAAGTGACAAAGGGGTATGGCTACACCTTC. It specifies CASSQVTKGYGYTF.

The V gene is TRBV7-9, the J gene TRBJ1-5; D remains ambiguous. The CDR3 spans 13 residues. Germline V gives CDR1 SEHNR, CDR2 FQNEAQ (reference sequence). V was clipped by 1 base and J by 6 bases, with 7 bases between them. CDR3 nucleotides: TGTGCCAGCAGCTTAGGTTGGCCTCAGCCCCAGCATTTT. Translating it yields CASSLGWPQPQHF. Supplemented by reference TRBV7-9 and TRBJ1-5, the full variable domain reads DTGVSQNPRHKITKRGQNVTFRCDPISEHNRLYWYRQTLGQGPEFLTYFQNEAQLEKSRLLSDRFSAERPKGSFSTLEIQRTEQGDSAMYLCASSLGWPQPQHFGDGTRLSIL.

The rearrangement uses TRBV5-1 and TRBJ2-5; 12 nucleotides line up with TRBD2. CDR3 length: 17 amino acids. V lost 0 bases and J lost 2; bases outside the gene matches: 5. CDR1 SGHRS and CDR2 YFSETQ come from the germline V gene. In DNA, the CDR3 is TGCGCCAGCAGCTTGGCCCTAGCGGGGGGGGCTCAAGAGACCCAGTACTTC. Translation: CASSLALAGGAQETQYF.

The chain uses TRBV30 and TRBJ1-2; TRBD1 agrees at 7 bases. The CDR3 runs 13 residues. With V trimmed by 3 bases and J by 8 bases, 9 bases remained unmatched. CDR1 is GTSNPN and CDR2 is SVGIG in the germline V gene (reference sequence). CDR3 DNA sequence: TGTGCCTGGAGCGAAGGGGGCTTCAGAGGCTACACCTTC. It encodes CAWSEGGFRGYTF.

CDR3 bases: TGTGCCAGCAGCTTTACGGGGTATAATTCACCCCTCCACTTT. As protein: CASSFTGYNSPLHF. The V call is TRBV5-4, the J call TRBJ1-6; D gene ambiguous. The V end lost 2 bases, the J end lost 4 bases, and 7 bases lay between the germline ends. CDR1 is SGHNT and CDR2 is YYREEE in the germline V gene (reference sequence). There are 14 residues in the CDR3.

The chain uses TRBV9 and TRBJ1-1; D is uncertain. Per germline, CDR1 SGDLS and CDR2 YYNGEE. V was pared by 0 bases and J by 7 bases, with 13 bases between. The CDR3 sequence is 14 residues long. The CDR3 is CASSVGQTMDEAFF. The CDR3 DNA is TGTGCCAGCAGCGTAGGTCAGACAATGGATGAAGCTTTCTTT.

CDR3 sequence reads: CASSPSGWRAHNEQFF. DNA for the CDR3: TGTGCCAGCAGCCCATCCGGTTGGCGGGCCCACAATGAGCAGTTCTTC. This chain links TRBV6-4 with TRBJ2-1, with a tentative D call TRBD2 (5 bases). The CDR3 contains 16 residues. The germline V gene has CDR1 MRHNA and CDR2 SNTAGT. The ends were cut back, 6 bases at V and 5 bases at J, with 20 bases in the middle.

The gene calls are TRBV19 and TRBJ2-7, with D possibly matching TRBD1 (7 bases). Germline V CDR1 and CDR2: LNHDA, SQIVND (reference sequence). The CDR3 length is 13 residues. Between the trimmed V and J ends, which lost 5 bases and 4 bases, there was a span of 12 bases. The CDR3 coding sequence is TGTGCCAGTAGTGCAGGGGGAGGATACGAGCAGTACGTC. Its protein product is CASSAGGGYEQYV.